This record concerns one T cell receptor (beta chain) sequence. As yet, its antigen is unknown. This sample is part of a study of T cell repertoires in ileal Crohn's disease. General study results and limits: Sorted CD8 T cells held more high-frequency clones than CD4.

Assay used: immunoSEQ multiplex PCR; TCRdb lists only in-frame clones, some missing. The sample lists thousands of clones; roughly 84% were seen once. The CDR3 length is 14 residues. Germline CDR1 is SGHRS and CDR2 is YFSETQ. With V trimmed by 2 bases and J by 9 bases, 5 bases remained unmatched. The sequence derives from an adult with Crohn's disease. The sequenced sample consisted of ileal tissue. The chain combines TRBV5-1 with TRBJ2-1; 10 bases map to TRBD2. The CDR3 sequence is CASSLAGGPGEQFF. In DNA form, the CDR3 reads TGCGCCAGCAGCTTAGCGGGAGGGCCGGGTGAGCAGTTCTTC. Looking up the rest from reference TRBV5-1 and TRBJ2-1 gives the full variable domain: KAGVTQTPRYLIKTRGQQVTLSCSPISGHRSVSWYQQTPGQGLQFLFEYFSETQRNKGNFPGRFSGRQFSNSRSEMNVSTLELGDSALYLCASSLAGGPGEQFFGPGTRLTVL.